The present entry profiles one TCR beta chain with its context. The antigen remains unidentified. The V gene's germline CDR1 is MNHEY and CDR2 SVGEGT. This CDR3 spans 18 amino acids. Trimming took off 0 bases at V and 2 bases at J, with 20 bases between the two ends. The sample comes from a study of T cell responses to AZD1222 COVID-19 vaccine. Study overall: Researchers grouped second doses given at about 4 or about 12 weeks into one pool. Study results and limitations: Only a handful of AZD1222 recipients tested seropositive at baseline. Repertoire sampling happened only post peak T cell response. The reported proportion of spike-specific TCRs targeting unmutated variant regions was nearly half.

Profiled with immunoSEQ multiplex PCR; TCRdb holds only in-frame clones, not every one. This sample has under 110,000 clones, with more than 70% found just once. The material was peripheral blood, obtained on day 0 of AZD1222 vaccination. The V call is TRBV6-2 or TRBV6-3, the J call TRBJ2-7; TRBD2 might be the D (6 bases). This clonotype was sampled from an adult in good health. Written as DNA, the CDR3 is TGTGCCAGCAGTTACTCGATAAGTACGGGGGAGGCGACCTACGAGCAGTACTTC. This encodes CASSYSISTGEATYEQYF.